The 25 T cell receptor beta chains presented below share a single source sample, sequenced in a study of control samples from healthy donors and cancer patients. The method was immunoSEQ multiplex PCR; TCRdb's version includes in-frame clones alone and lacks a portion of them. The sample has around 63,000 clones; roughly 86% are singletons. Sequenced material: PBMCs. All receptors come from a woman in her 50s with head and neck cancer.

CDR3: CASSWGRAGANVLTF. DNA for the CDR3: TGTGCCAGCAGCTGGGGTAGGGCTGGGGCCAACGTCCTGACTTTC. V and J are TRBV7-6 and TRBJ2-6, with D uncertain. This CDR3 comprises 15 residues. V lost 4 bases to trimming and J lost 2 bases, with 9 bases between them. Germline V gene lookup returns CDR1 SGHVS and CDR2 FNYEAQ.

The chain is built from TRBV3-1 (or the pseudogene TRBV3-2) and TRBJ2-5; D not resolved. The V gene lost 0 bases and the J gene lost 1 base, with 6 bases spanning the gap. The CDR3 covers 14 residues. CDR1 is LGHDT and CDR2 is YNNKEL in the germline V gene (reference sequence). The CDR3 DNA reads as TGTGCCAGCAGCCAAGAAAGGCGCCAAGAGACCCAGTACTTC. Translation gives CASSQERRQETQYF.

This chain links TRBV2 with TRBJ1-4, with 7 positions matching TRBD1. The germline V gene encodes CDR1 SNHLY and CDR2 FYNNEI. CDR3 length: 12 residues. Losses at the gene ends were 6 bases for V and 16 bases for J; bases not matched to a gene: 11. The CDR3 sequence is CASSLDRAVRFF. The DNA of the CDR3 is TGTGCCAGCAGCCTAGACAGGGCGGTAAGGTTTTTT.

CDR3 sequence reads: CASSLGFAGELFF. The DNA for the CDR3 is TGTGCCAGCAGCTTAGGGTTCGCCGGGGAGCTGTTTTTT. V usage is TRBV11-2 and J usage is TRBJ2-2; D is unclear. The length of the CDR3 is 13 residues. Germline V gene sequence: CDR1 SGHAT, CDR2 FQNNGV. Trimming removed 1 base at V and 6 bases at J, with 6 bases between.

This clone has just a few counts. The DNA of the CDR3 is TGTGCCAGCAGACCCGGGACGGAGACCTACGAGCAGTACTTC. It encodes CASRPGTETYEQYF. The V call is TRBV6-5, the J call TRBJ2-7, with D possibly called TRBD1 or TRBD2 (5 bases each). Germline assignment: CDR1 MNHEY and CDR2 SVGAGI. Trimming cost V 6 bases and J 2 bases, with 14 bases left between them. The CDR3 is 14 residues long.

The CDR3 DNA reads as TGTGCCAGCAGCCCATTGATGGAGACCCAGTACTTC. It codes for CASSPLMETQYF. The chain recombines TRBV7-6 with TRBJ2-5; D remains unclear. CDR3 size: 12 residues. Germline values: CDR1 SGHVS, CDR2 FNYEAQ. V was shortened by 5 bases and J by 5 bases, with 9 bases between the two germline ends.

The chain joins TRBV2 to TRBJ2-1; no firm D call. Germline CDR1 is SNHLY and CDR2 is FYNNEI. The CDR3 is 10 residues long. Trimming removed 5 bases from V and 10 bases from J, with 6 bases in between. DNA for the CDR3: TGTGCCAGCAGTCTTACAGAGCAGTTCTTC. Encoded protein: CASSLTEQFF. The variable domain in full, with the rest retrieved from reference TRBV2 and TRBJ2-1, is EPEVTQTPSHQVTQMGQEVILRCVPISNHLYFYWYRQILGQKVEFLVSFYNNEISEKSEIFDDQFSVERPDGSNFTLKIRSTKLEDSAMYFCASSLTEQFFGPGTRLTVL.

The J gene is TRBJ1-1, the V gene TRBV19; tentatively, D is TRBD1 (6 bases). The CDR3 covers 12 residues. The germline CDR1 and CDR2 sequences are LNHDA and SQIVND (reference sequence). V lost 9 bases, J lost 5 bases, and 13 bases lay in between. The CDR3 region is CASTRGWTEAFF. DNA of the CDR3: TGTGCCAGCACCAGGGGCTGGACTGAAGCTTTCTTT.

The gene calls are TRBV6-5 and TRBJ2-1; possible D gene TRBD2, 5 bases. Deletions cut 4 bases from V and 5 bases from J, with 9 bases between. CDR1 is MNHEY and CDR2 is SVGAGI in the germline V gene. This CDR3 contains 13 residues. This CDR3 reads CASSLSGNNEQFF. CDR3 DNA sequence: TGTGCCAGCAGTTTATCGGGGAACAATGAGCAGTTCTTC.

The chain employs TRBV28 and TRBJ2-3; 8 nucleotides align to TRBD1. The germline gives CDR1 MDHEN, CDR2 SYDVKM. The CDR3 runs 15 residues. J lost 2 bases, V lost 6 bases, and 7 bases had no gene match. The CDR3 protein is CASSPGQGPTDTQYF. The DNA of the CDR3 is TGTGCCAGCAGCCCCGGACAGGGTCCCACAGATACGCAGTATTTT.

This clone has only one observation. V usage is TRBV30 and J usage is TRBJ1-4, with 9 bases matching TRBD1. CDR3 size: 15 residues. The ends lost 2 bases at V and 6 bases at J; junction bases unmatched: 7. CDR1 is GTSNPN and CDR2 is SVGIG in the germline V gene (reference sequence). This CDR3 reads CAWSPTGGEDEKLFF. For the CDR3, the DNA is TGTGCCTGGAGTCCTACAGGGGGCGAGGATGAAAAACTGTTTTTT.

This clone was detected once. V usage is TRBV4-1 and J usage is TRBJ1-4; TRBD1 might be the D (5 bases). V was pared by 4 bases and J by 5 bases, with 11 bases between. The length of the CDR3 is 14 residues. The germline CDR1 and CDR2 sequences are MGHRA and YSYEKL. CDR3 coding DNA: TGCGCCAGCAGCCGTCGACAGAACAATGAAAAACTGTTTTTT. Protein sequence: CASSRRQNNEKLFF.

This clone was detected once. The chain has TRBV4-1 and TRBJ2-5; D might be TRBD1 (6 bases). CDR3 size: 15 residues. The germline V gene encodes CDR1 MGHRA and CDR2 YSYEKL. V was cut by 4 bases and J by 0 bases, with 12 bases left in between. CDR3 protein: CASSLPDRNQETQYF. The DNA of the CDR3 is TGCGCCAGCAGCCTCCCGGACAGAAACCAAGAGACCCAGTACTTC.

V usage is TRBV6-5 and J usage is TRBJ1-4; the D gene is possibly TRBD1 (6 bases). CDR3 size: 13 residues. V lost 6 bases and J 2 bases, leaving 7 bases between the germline ends. Germline loops: CDR1 MNHEY, CDR2 SVGAGI. The CDR3 here is CASRQGTNEKLFF. For the CDR3, the DNA is TGTGCCAGCAGACAGGGCACTAATGAAAAACTGTTTTTT.

The chain links TRBV5-5 to TRBJ2-6, with D unresolved. V was clipped by 0 bases and J by 0 bases, with 10 bases between them. CDR1 and CDR2 from the germline V gene are SGHKS and YYEKEE (reference sequence). CDR3 length: 17 amino acids. The CDR3 is CASSLGQPPSGANVLTF. The CDR3 nucleotides read TGTGCCAGCAGCTTGGGGCAGCCTCCCTCTGGGGCCAACGTCCTGACTTTC.

The chain joins TRBV28 to TRBJ2-1; possible D gene TRBD1, 5 bases. V lost 2 bases to trimming and J lost 8 bases, with 7 bases between them. The CDR3 spans 12 residues. Germline V gene sequence: CDR1 MDHEN, CDR2 SYDVKM. CDR3 bases: TGTGCCAGCAGTTTACAGGGTTATGAGCAGTTCTTC. Its translation is CASSLQGYEQFF.

This clone was observed a few times. The chain has TRBV19 and TRBJ1-5; no reliable D call. The CDR3 runs to 13 residues. The ends were cut back, 6 bases at V and 4 bases at J, with 10 bases in the middle. CDR1 is LNHDA and CDR2 is SQIVND in the germline V gene (reference sequence). The DNA of the CDR3 is TGTGCCAGTAGCCGGAAGTGGAATCAGCCCCAGCATTTT. Translation: CASSRKWNQPQHF.

This chain links TRBV2 with TRBJ2-3, with D perhaps TRBD2 (5 bases). Germline values: CDR1 SNHLY, CDR2 FYNNEI. Between the trimmed V and J ends, which lost 8 bases and 2 bases, there was a span of 14 bases. This CDR3 spans 14 amino acids. For the CDR3, the DNA is TGTGCCAGCGGTAGCCAGCGGCCCACAGATACGCAGTATTTT. This codes for CASGSQRPTDTQYF.

The table lists this clone with a count of one. J is TRBJ2-1 and V is TRBV9; D is unresolved. The CDR3 consists of 16 residues. The V gene lost 0 bases and the J gene lost 0 bases, with 10 bases spanning the gap. CDR1 is SGDLS and CDR2 is YYNGEE in the germline V gene. The CDR3 sequence is CASSVANVGSYNEQFF. For the CDR3, the DNA is TGTGCCAGCAGCGTAGCTAACGTGGGCTCCTACAATGAGCAGTTCTTC.

The chain recombines TRBV11-3 with TRBJ2-2; perhaps TRBD1 as D (6 bases). The CDR3 is 14 amino acids. V dropped 11 bases and J dropped 1 base, with 14 bases sitting between them. The germline CDR1 and CDR2 sequences are SGHNT and YENEEA. The CDR3 here is CASSRGMNTGELFF. The CDR3, as DNA: TGTGCCTCCTCGAGGGGGATGAACACCGGGGAGCTGTTTTTT.

The chain joins TRBV6-5 to TRBJ2-7; D is unclear. The CDR3 runs 15 residues. V lost 7 bases and J lost 2, with 18 bases in between. CDR1 MNHEY and CDR2 SVGAGI come from the germline V gene. CDR3 bases: TGTGCCAGCAAACCCGGTGTGGGTGGGCCCTACGAGCAGTACTTC. It yields the protein CASKPGVGGPYEQYF.

V usage is TRBV28 and J usage is TRBJ2-4; 8 bases align to TRBD1. Germline values: CDR1 MDHEN, CDR2 SYDVKM. V lost 6 bases, J lost 2 bases, and 12 bases stayed unmatched. The CDR3 covers 17 residues. The CDR3 sequence: CASSRGQAGLTKNIQYF. The CDR3 region has the DNA TGTGCCAGCAGCCGGGGACAGGCAGGGTTGACCAAAAACATTCAGTACTTC.

The rearrangement links TRBV15 to TRBJ2-3, with D possibly matching TRBD2 (5 bases). The germline V gene has CDR1 LNHNV and CDR2 YYDKDF (reference sequence). This CDR3 spans 13 amino acids. V lost 4 bases to trimming and J lost 5 bases, with 10 bases between them. CDR3 residues: CATSTRGRDTQYF. The CDR3 nucleotides are TGTGCCACCAGCACGAGAGGGAGAGATACGCAGTATTTT.

The chain is built from TRBV6-5 and TRBJ1-2; tentatively, D is TRBD1 (5 bases). Trimming cost V 7 bases and J 8 bases, with 11 bases left between them. This CDR3 is 11 amino acids long. The V gene's germline CDR1 is MNHEY and CDR2 SVGAGI. DNA of the CDR3: TGTGCCAGCAAACAGGCAGACGGCTACACCTTC. Translation gives CASKQADGYTF.

This clone appeared a few times. Written as DNA, the CDR3 is TGCGCCAGCAGCCGGAGTGAGACTCCAGCCTACAATGAGCAGTTCTTC. It is translated as CASSRSETPAYNEQFF. The chain uses TRBV4-1 and TRBJ2-1; D is unclear. The CDR3 totals 16 residues. CDR1 and CDR2 (germline): MGHRA, YSYEKL. V lost 4 bases, J lost 2 bases, and 15 bases lay in between.